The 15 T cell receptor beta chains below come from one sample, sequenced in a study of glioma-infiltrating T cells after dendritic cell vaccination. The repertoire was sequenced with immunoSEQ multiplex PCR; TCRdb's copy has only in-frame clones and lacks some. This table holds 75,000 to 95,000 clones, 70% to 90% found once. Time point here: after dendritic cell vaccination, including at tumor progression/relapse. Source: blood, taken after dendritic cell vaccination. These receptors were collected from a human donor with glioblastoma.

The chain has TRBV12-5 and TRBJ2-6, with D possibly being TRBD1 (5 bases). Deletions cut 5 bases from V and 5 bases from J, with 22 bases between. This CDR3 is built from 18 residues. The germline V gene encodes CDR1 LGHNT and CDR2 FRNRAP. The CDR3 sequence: CASGPSSAGQSRANVLTF. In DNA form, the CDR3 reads TGTGCTAGTGGTCCTAGTTCTGCAGGACAAAGTCGGGCCAACGTCCTGACTTTC.

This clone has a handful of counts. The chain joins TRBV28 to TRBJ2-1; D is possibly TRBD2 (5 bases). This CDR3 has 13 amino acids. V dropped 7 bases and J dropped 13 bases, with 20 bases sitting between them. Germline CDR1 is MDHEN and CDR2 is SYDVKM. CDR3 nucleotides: TGTGCCAGCACGCCCCGACACGCCGCGGGCCAGTTCTTC. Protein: CASTPRHAAGQFF. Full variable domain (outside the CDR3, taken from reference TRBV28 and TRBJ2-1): DVKVTQSSRYLVKRTGEKVFLECVQDMDHENMFWYRQDPGLGLRLIYFSYDVKMKEKGDIPEGYSVSREKKERFSLILESASTNQTSMYLCASTPRHAAGQFFGPGTRLTVL.

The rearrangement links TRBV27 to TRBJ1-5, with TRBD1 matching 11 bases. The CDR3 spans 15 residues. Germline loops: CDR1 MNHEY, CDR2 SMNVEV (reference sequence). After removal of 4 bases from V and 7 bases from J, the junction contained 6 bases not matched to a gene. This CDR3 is CASSSGQGDGQPQHF. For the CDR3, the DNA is TGTGCCAGCAGTTCGGGACAGGGGGACGGACAGCCCCAGCATTTT.

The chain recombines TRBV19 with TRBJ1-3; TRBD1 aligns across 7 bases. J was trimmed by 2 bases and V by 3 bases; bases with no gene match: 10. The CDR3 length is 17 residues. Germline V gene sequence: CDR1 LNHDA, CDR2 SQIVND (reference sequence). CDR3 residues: CASSMARTGNPGNTIYF. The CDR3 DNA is TGTGCCAGTAGTATGGCCCGGACAGGAAATCCTGGAAACACCATATATTTT.

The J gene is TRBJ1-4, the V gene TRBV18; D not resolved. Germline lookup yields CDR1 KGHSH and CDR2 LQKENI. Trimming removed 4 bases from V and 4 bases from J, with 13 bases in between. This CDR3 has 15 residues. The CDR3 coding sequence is TGTGCCAGCTCACTACTCTCGTCCAATAATGAAAAACTGTTTTTT. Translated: CASSLLSSNNEKLFF. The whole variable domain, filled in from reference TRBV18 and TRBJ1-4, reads NAGVMQNPRHLVRRRGQEARLRCSPMKGHSHVYWYRQLPEEGLKFMVYLQKENIIDESGMPKERFSAEFPKEGPSILRIQQVVRGDSAAYFCASSLLSSNNEKLFFGSGTQLSVL.

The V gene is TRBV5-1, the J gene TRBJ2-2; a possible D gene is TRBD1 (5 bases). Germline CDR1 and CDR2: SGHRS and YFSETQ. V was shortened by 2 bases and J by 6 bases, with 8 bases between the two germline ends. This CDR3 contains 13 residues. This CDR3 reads CASSFREAGELFF. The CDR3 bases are TGCGCCAGCAGCTTCAGGGAAGCCGGGGAGCTGTTTTTT.

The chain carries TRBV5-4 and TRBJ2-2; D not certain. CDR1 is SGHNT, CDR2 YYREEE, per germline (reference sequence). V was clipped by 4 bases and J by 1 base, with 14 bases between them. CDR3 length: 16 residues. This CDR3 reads CASSPRIPLNTGELFF. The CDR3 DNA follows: TGTGCCAGCAGCCCGAGGATTCCTCTGAACACCGGGGAGCTGTTTTTT.

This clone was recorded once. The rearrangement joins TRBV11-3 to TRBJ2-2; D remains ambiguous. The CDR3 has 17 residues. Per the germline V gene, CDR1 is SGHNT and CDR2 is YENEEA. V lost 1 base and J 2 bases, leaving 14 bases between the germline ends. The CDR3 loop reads CASSLGYSSSNTGELFF. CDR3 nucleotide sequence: TGTGCCAGCAGCTTAGGGTACAGCTCAAGCAACACCGGGGAGCTGTTTTTT.

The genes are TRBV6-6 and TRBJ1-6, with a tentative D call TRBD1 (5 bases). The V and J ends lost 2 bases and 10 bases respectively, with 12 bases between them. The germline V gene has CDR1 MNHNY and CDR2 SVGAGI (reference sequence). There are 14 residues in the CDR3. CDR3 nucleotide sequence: TGTGCCAGCAGTTACGGGCAGGGTGGATCACCCCTCCACTTT. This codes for CASSYGQGGSPLHF.

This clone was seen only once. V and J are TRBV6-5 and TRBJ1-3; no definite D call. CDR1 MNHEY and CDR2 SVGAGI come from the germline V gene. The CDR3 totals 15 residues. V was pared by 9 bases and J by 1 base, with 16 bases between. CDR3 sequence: CASSRRKASGNTIYF. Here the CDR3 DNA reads TGTGCCAGTTCGAGGCGCAAGGCATCTGGAAACACCATATATTTT.

The CDR3 loop reads CASKGQGSAGELFF. The CDR3 region has the DNA TGTGCCAGCAAGGGACAGGGAAGCGCCGGGGAGCTGTTTTTT. V usage is TRBV6-1 and J usage is TRBJ2-2; 9 bases are shared with TRBD1. Trimming at V came to 7 bases and at J to 6 bases, leaving 6 bases not matched to a gene. Looked up from germline, CDR1 is MNHNS and CDR2 is SASEGT. The CDR3 runs to 14 residues.

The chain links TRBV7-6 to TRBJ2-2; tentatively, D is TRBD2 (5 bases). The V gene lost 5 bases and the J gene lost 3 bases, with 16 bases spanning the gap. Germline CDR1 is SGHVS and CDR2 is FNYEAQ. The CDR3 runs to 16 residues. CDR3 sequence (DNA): TGTGCCAGCAGCCGCATGGGCTACGGGGACACCGGGGAGCTGTTTTTT. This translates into CASSRMGYGDTGELFF.

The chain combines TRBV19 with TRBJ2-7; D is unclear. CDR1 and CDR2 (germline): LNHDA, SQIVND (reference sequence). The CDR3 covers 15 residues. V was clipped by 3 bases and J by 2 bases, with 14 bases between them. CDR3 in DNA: TGTGCCAGTAGTATGGATGGCGGATTCGCCTACGAGCAGTACTTC. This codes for CASSMDGGFAYEQYF.

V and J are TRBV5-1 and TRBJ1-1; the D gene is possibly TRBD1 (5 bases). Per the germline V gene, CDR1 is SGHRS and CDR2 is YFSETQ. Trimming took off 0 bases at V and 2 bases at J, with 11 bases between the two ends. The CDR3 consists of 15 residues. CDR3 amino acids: CASSLATGSNTEAFF. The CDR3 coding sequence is TGCGCCAGCAGCTTGGCCACAGGAAGTAACACTGAAGCTTTCTTT. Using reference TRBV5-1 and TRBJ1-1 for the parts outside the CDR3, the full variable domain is KAGVTQTPRYLIKTRGQQVTLSCSPISGHRSVSWYQQTPGQGLQFLFEYFSETQRNKGNFPGRFSGRQFSNSRSEMNVSTLELGDSALYLCASSLATGSNTEAFFGQGTRLTVV.

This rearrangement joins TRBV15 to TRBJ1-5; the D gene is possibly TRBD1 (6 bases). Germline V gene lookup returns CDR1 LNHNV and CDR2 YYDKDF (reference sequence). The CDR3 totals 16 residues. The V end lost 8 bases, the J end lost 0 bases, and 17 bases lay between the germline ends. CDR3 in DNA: TGTGCCACCGGCGGACAGCCACCTTCTAGCAATCAGCCCCAGCATTTT. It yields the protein CATGGQPPSSNQPQHF.